The sequence of this T cell receptor (beta chain) was determined in a study of T cell clonotyping in hematopoietic cell transplantation. Findings of the study overall: CD4 and CD8 repertoire contributions could not be separated without sorting. Pathologically expanded recipient clonotypes increased progressively from day 30 to day 180 as diversity fell. Graft donor and pretransplant recipient Inverse Simpson Index values predicted broader posttransplant TCR diversity.

With 5 bases removed from V and 6 bases from J, the gap between germline ends came to 7 bases. Germline assignment: CDR1 MNHNY and CDR2 SVGAGI (reference sequence). This CDR3 contains 11 residues. A remark on this clone: Antigen: not known.

Clones were read by immunoSEQ multiplex PCR, and TCRdb kept only the in-frame ones, dropping some. Of roughly 42,000 clones in the sample, approximately 94% were seen once. The chain combines TRBV6-6 with TRBJ2-5; D possibly corresponds to TRBD1 (6 bases). The sequence was obtained from a woman aged 50 to 60 in good health. Some clones in this sample may be carry-over from other donors' samples. What was sequenced was peripheral blood mononuclear cells. The CDR3: CASSTGQTQYF. The CDR3 DNA reads as TGTGCCAGCAGTACAGGGCAGACCCAGTACTTC.